The entry below gives a single T cell receptor (beta chain) sequence along with its context. The sample originates from a study of cytomegalovirus exposure and HLA in healthy donors. Per the germline V gene, CDR1 is SNHLY and CDR2 is FYNNEI. V lost 10 bases and J 4 bases, leaving 4 bases between the germline ends. The CDR3 totals 10 residues. The table came from immunoSEQ multiplex PCR; TCRdb's copy has only in-frame clones and leaves some out. The repertoire holds 150,000 to 200,000 clones, with about nine tenths as singletons. The TCR comes from a woman under 30 in good health and CMV-seropositive. The sample comprised PBMCs. The chain couples TRBV2 to TRBJ1-4, with unresolved D. The CDR3 here is CATRNEKLFF. The CDR3 region has the DNA TGTGCCACCCGTAATGAAAAACTGTTTTTT.